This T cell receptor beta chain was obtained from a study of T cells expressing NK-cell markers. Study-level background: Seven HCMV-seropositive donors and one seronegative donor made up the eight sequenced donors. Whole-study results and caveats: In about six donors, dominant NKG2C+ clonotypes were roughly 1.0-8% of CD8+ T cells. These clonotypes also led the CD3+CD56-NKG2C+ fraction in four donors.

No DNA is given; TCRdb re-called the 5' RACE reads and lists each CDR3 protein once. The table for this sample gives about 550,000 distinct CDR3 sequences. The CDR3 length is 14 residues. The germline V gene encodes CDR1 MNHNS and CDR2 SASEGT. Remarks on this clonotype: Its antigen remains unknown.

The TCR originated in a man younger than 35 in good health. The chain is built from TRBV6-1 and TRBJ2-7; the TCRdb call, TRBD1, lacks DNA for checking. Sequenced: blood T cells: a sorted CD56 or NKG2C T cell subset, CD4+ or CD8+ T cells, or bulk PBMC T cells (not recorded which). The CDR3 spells CASRRTAQPYEQYF.